The TCR beta chain described here comes from a study of shared clonotypes between healthy human individuals. The data were produced by immunoSEQ multiplex PCR, yet TCRdb's version contains in-frame clones alone and is incomplete. The table records 2 million to 2.5 million clones, less than 95% of them present only once. Material: naive CD4+ T cells from PBMCs. As to subset: CD45RA+ positively selected. This TCR was sampled from a young man in good health. Some clones in this sample may be carry-over from other donors' samples.

The CDR3 reads CASSEEEGADTEAFF. CDR3 DNA: TGCGCCAGCAGTGAGGAGGAGGGAGCGGATACTGAAGCTTTCTTT. V gene TRBV10-1 combines with J gene TRBJ1-1; D gene uncertain. This CDR3 spans 15 amino acids. V lost 2 bases and J lost 5, with 15 bases in between. Germline V gene lookup returns CDR1 WNHNN and CDR2 SYGVQD (reference sequence).